Here is one T cell receptor (beta chain) with its context. Its matching antigen is unknown. This specimen belongs to a study of cytomegalovirus exposure and HLA in healthy donors. Looking at the study overall: In terms of ancestry, the Caucasian-associated cluster contained more than 65% of the approximately 420 genotyped donors.

This PCR relied on a set of 60 Vbeta primers and 13 Jbeta primers. TCRdb's table, derived via immunoSEQ multiplex PCR, lists solely in-frame clones and lacks some. The data show approximately 160,000 clones, 68% seen once. Study-wide results and limits: On later analysis, the bulk of CMV-associated TCR beta chains appeared to be HLA-restricted.

Trimming pared 0 bases from V and 9 bases from J, leaving 4 bases between. The CDR3 has 11 amino acids. Germline assignment: CDR1 LNHNV and CDR2 YYDKDF (reference sequence). The source is a man aged 50-59 years in good health and CMV-seronegative. The chain carries TRBV15 and TRBJ2-3; D not certain. The sequenced sample was PBMCs. This CDR3 is CATSRDGTQYF. The CDR3 bases are TGTGCCACCAGCAGAGACGGGACGCAGTATTTT.